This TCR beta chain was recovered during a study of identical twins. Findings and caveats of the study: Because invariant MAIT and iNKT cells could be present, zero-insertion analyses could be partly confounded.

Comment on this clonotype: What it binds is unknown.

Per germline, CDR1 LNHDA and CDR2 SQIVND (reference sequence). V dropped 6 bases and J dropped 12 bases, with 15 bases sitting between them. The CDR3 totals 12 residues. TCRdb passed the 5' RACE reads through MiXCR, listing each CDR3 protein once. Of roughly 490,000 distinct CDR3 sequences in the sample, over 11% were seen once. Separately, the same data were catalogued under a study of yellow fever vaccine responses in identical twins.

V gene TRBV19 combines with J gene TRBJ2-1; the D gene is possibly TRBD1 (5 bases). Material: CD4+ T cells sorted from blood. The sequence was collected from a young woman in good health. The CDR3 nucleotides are TGTGCCAGTAGCCCGATCCAGGGATGGCAGTTCTTC. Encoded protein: CASSPIQGWQFF.